This TCR beta chain is drawn from a study of blood T cell repertoires in COVID-19. Turning to the study itself: The United States, Italy and Spain were the sources of the acute and convalescent COVID-19 samples. Nucleic acid was either cDNA or gDNA, and it came from T cells, B-cell-depleted T cells, or PBMCs.

Enrolment of Seattle patients took place during active infection, and they were followed longitudinally. The method was immunoSEQ multiplex PCR; TCRdb's version includes in-frame clones alone and lacks a portion of them. The sample lists about 170,000 clones, roughly 93% occurring once. This CDR3 is built from 14 residues. CDR1 and CDR2 from the germline V gene are LNHNV and YYDKDF (reference sequence). V was pared by 6 bases and J by 5 bases, with 8 bases of the junction left unmatched. The chain carries TRBV15 and TRBJ1-1, with 8 bases lining up with TRBD1. Specimen: peripheral blood. The receptor was isolated from a man aged 18 to 30 with COVID-19, enrolled during active disease. DNA for the CDR3: TGTGCCACCAGTATCGGACAGGGTTGGACTGAAGCTTTCTTT. The encoded protein is CATSIGQGWTEAFF. Filled out from reference TRBV15 and TRBJ1-1, the complete variable domain reads DAMVIQNPRYQVTQFGKPVTLSCSQTLNHNVMYWYQQKSSQAPKLLFHYYDKDFNNEADTPDNFQSRRPNTSFCFLDIRSPGLGDTAMYLCATSIGQGWTEAFFGQGTRLTVV.